This T cell receptor beta chain derives from a study of spatial heterogeneity in lung cancer (dated by TCRdb to the late 2010s). Turning to the overall study: Beta-chain transcripts were consistently detected in greater numbers than alpha-chain transcripts, which likely reflects a higher abundance of beta-chain transcripts. The study linked features of the TCR repertoire to counts of nonsynonymous mutations, which were determined by whole-exome sequencing of tumor tissue. In the raw uncorrected reads, each unique combination of TCR and UMI appeared more than ten times on average. Both alpha and beta chains were TCR-sequenced in samples taken at surgery, namely 220 tumor regions, more than 62 matched nontumor lung samples and approximately 58 PBMC samples. The study quantitatively compared TCR alpha and beta repertoires across multiple tumor regions, matched nontumor lung and blood in non-small cell lung cancer.

CDR1 and CDR2 were assigned from the germline V gene as SGHRS and YFSETQ. V is pared back by 0 bases and J by 0 bases, with 15 bases lying between the germline termini. Reading from cysteine to phenylalanine, the CDR3 counts 17 amino acids. Only the CDR3 part of the read is kept: 51 bases, read in frame from the first base. Points on this clonotype: Its antigen specificity is not known. Base qualities are not provided; no much larger clone lies one nucleotide away.

Libraries were prepared through 5' RACE. The instrument was a NextSeq 500. To allow correction of PCR and sequencing errors, the TCR library protocol tagged every TCR cDNA molecule with a unique molecular identifier. The source study handled its data this way. TCR identification, UMI-based error correction and CDR3 extraction were all carried out with Decombinator tools. TCRs above a frequency of 2 per 1,000, corresponding to the top 1% of the tumor frequency distribution, were defined as expanded. Renyi diversity was calculated using the R vegan package after each repertoire was subsampled 100 times to 5,000 TCRs. To build CDR3 similarity networks, amino acid triplet string-kernel similarity was used, and CDR3s were connected when their pairwise similarity was above 0.82. TCRdb handled the public reads itself, with Q25 trimming in fastp and clone calling in MiXCR, and kept productive beta chains. Rows are unified per CDR3 protein, each entry keeping the most common DNA and genes. In this record, the V and J calls reflect TCRdb's handling and not the investigators' own analysis. Here the sample has 39,000 or so distinct CDR3 sequences; around 7.5% occur a single time. The ten largest clonotypes hold approximately 30% of the sample.

The research as a whole found: Confirming at a functional level the hypothesis that regional TCRs recognize regional mutations was considered to require additional single-cell paired TCR alpha and beta sequencing. Ubiquitous expanded tumor TCRs were found in blood more often at tumor resection than at routine follow-up.

This sample's time point label indicates: sample taken at primary tumor resection. Samples were obtained from 72 patients with early-stage, untreated non-small cell lung cancer from the lung TRACERx cohort. For TCR sequencing, whole RNA was extracted from tumor and nontumor lung tissue, or from cryopreserved PBMC samples, and no cell sorting was done. Patients were selected for TCR sequencing only if sufficient RNA was available from at least two tumor regions. The TCR sequence derives from a male donor with early-stage non-small cell lung cancer. The starting material was PBMCs, obtained at surgery. The rearrangement joined TRBV5-1 to TRBJ1-1; 6 matching bases give a weak D call of TRBD1. Here the CDR3 is given as CASSLGVRTALNTEAFF. The DNA sequence is as follows: TGCGCCAGCAGCTTGGGAGTTAGGACAGCCTTGAACACTGAAGCTTTCTTT.